This TCR beta chain derives from a study of response to subunit inactivated influenza vaccine. TCRdb independently ran MiXCR on the RT-PCR reads; one entry per CDR3 protein. This sample has more than 450,000 distinct CDR3 sequences; 6.5% to 8% occur once, and the top ten carry roughly 13%. Regarding the study as a whole: Researchers suggested that each seasonal influenza vaccination recruits few new T cells.

Regarding this clonotype: Its specificity is not known.

Germline CDR1 reads DFQATT; CDR2 reads SNEGSKA (reference sequence). CDR3 length equals 16 residues. The V and J ends lost 6 bases and 8 bases, in that order; junction bases with no gene match: 16. The chain couples TRBV20-1 to TRBJ2-1; 10 bases are a match to TRBD2. The sample in question was PBMCs from blood, obtained approximately 25 months after vaccination. This TCR was recovered from a man aged 50 to 69 who received an inactivated influenza vaccine. The CDR3 reads CSASLAGRIPYHEQFF. The CDR3 nucleotides read TGCAGTGCGTCACTAGCGGGACGAATTCCGTACCATGAGCAGTTCTTC.